This T cell receptor (beta chain) was recovered during a study of vaccination effects on CD4 cells after COVID-19 (dated by TCRdb to the early 2020s). At the level of the whole study: Across the study, the median time from the second dose to post-vaccine sampling was 72 days (range 14 to 241). SARS-CoV-2 spike-specific CD4+ TCR repertoires were compared before and after mRNA vaccination in COVID-19 convalescent patients and in infection-naive vaccine recipients. Altogether, 10 COVID-19 convalescent patients and a few SARS-CoV-2-naive healthy vaccine recipients made up the full study. The Oncomine TCR Beta short-read assay on an Illumina iSeq 100 was used to sequence cultures from other donors in the study.

Library preparation used the immunoSEQ multiplex PCR assay. DNA from the CD4+ T cells that had been cultured and isolated underwent TCR beta CDR3 sequencing. On the study's bioinformatics: Non-productive TCR sequences were removed, reads were trimmed to the CDR3 region, and CDR3s of at least 7 amino acids were retained. The MANAFEST web app was used to identify antigen-specific clonotypes by comparing expansion in peptide wells with expansion in reference cultures. To count as positive, a clone had to show expansion at FDR<0.05 compared with the reference and with all other wells, an odds ratio above 5, and a frequency above 0.1% in two replicate wells. Cross-reactive clonotypes were defined as significantly expanded in SARS-CoV-2 spike wells and in at least one common cold coronavirus spike condition. CDR3 similarity was assessed by Levenshtein distance with the stringdist R package, and unrooted trees were built with ape in R 3.6.1. TCRdb re-hosts the immuneACCESS table, in-frame sequences only. Its copies lack some clones; in the studies checked, an unresolved V gene accounts for under half of them, and the cause for the rest is not known. The V and J calls and clone size were taken over from that table, and D and trimming were inferred from the DNA. The sample data list about 38,000 clones, and about 80% of these were observed just once. 2% of the sample is in the top ten clones.

To identify antigen-specific CD4+ T cell clonotypes by their expansion, the ViraFEST assay first stimulated PBMC with viral peptide pools and then applied TCR sequencing. After roughly 11 days of culture, CD4+ T cells were isolated with the EasySep CD4+ T cell isolation kit. Participants received two doses of either the BNT162b2 or the mRNA-1273 mRNA SARS-CoV-2 vaccine. Healthy vaccine recipients had no prior SARS-CoV-2 infection, confirmed by negative nucleocapsid antibodies before and after vaccination. Over 1.5 million PBMC per well were cultured with 9 to 10 ug/ml peptides in IMDM containing 5% human AB serum, around 10 IU/ml IL-2 and gentamicin. On days 3 and 7, half of the culture medium was replaced with fresh IL-2-containing medium. Unless otherwise noted, each peptide stimulation condition was cultured in triplicate wells. Using Ficoll-Paque Plus gradient centrifugation, PBMC were separated from whole blood and then either used fresh or cryopreserved at -140C. The overlapping peptide pools covered the spike proteins of SARS-CoV-2 and of the common cold coronaviruses HCoV-NL63, HCoV-OC43 and HCoV-229E. The QIAamp micro DNA kit was used to extract genomic DNA from the cultured CD4+ T cells.

Inclusive of the bounding cysteine and phenylalanine, the CDR3 is 15 residues long. Kept here is only the CDR3 DNA, which spans 45 bases and is read in frame from base 1. The junction shows trimming of 3 bases on V and 5 bases on J, and the gene matches do not reach 4 bases of it. For CDR1 and CDR2, the germline V gene lists SGHDT and YYEEEE. Overall results and qualifications from the work: Only a small number of convalescent patients were included, and no early post-infection timepoints were available, which limited the study. Both infection-induced and vaccine-induced clones contracted markedly at late post-vaccination timepoints, which is consistent with waning T cell responses. Among healthy vaccine recipients, nearly all vaccine-induced clones were SARS-CoV-2 mono-reactive, and only 1 of 255 was cross-reactive with common cold coronaviruses.

A remark on this clone: Which antigen it targets is not known. Within one base of it there is no much larger clone, and no base qualities were kept.

This TCR was recovered from a human donor who received a COVID-19 vaccine. Some clones in this sample may be carry-over from other donors' samples. Sequenced material: CD4+ T cells from PBMCs cultured with HCoV-NL63 spike peptides, taken after COVID-19 vaccination. The intended sense of this specimen's cell subset or site label: HCoV-NL63 spike overlapping peptide pool stimulation. The chain couples TRBV5-6 to TRBJ2-1; 11 bases in the junction line up with TRBD2. The CDR3: CASSSPGLADNEQFF. The nucleotides are TGTGCCAGCAGCTCACCGGGACTAGCGGACAATGAGCAGTTCTTC.